The 8 T cell receptor beta chains in this list originate from one sample, sequenced in a study of identical twins. MiXCR was run by TCRdb on the 5' RACE reads, yielding one entry per CDR3 protein. The top ten clones hold about 0.27% of a sample with more than 1.5 million distinct CDR3 sequences, about 30% of them seen once. Sample: cord blood. The receptors were sampled from a newborn girl in good health.

The gene calls are TRBV20-1 and TRBJ2-1; 8 nucleotides line up with TRBD2. Germline CDR1 reads DFQATT; CDR2 reads SNEGSKA (reference sequence). The J segment lost 4 bases and the V segment lost 0 bases, leaving 5 bases of the junction unmatched. This CDR3 is 15 amino acids long. CDR3 sequence reads: CSAREVASGYNEQFF. For the CDR3, the DNA is TGCAGTGCTAGAGAAGTGGCTAGCGGGTACAATGAGCAGTTCTTC.

This clonotype has a count of ten or more. The V and J genes are TRBV10-3 and TRBJ2-1; 7 positions match TRBD2. The germline CDR1 and CDR2 sequences are ENHRY and SYGVKD. V was clipped by 10 bases and J by 6 bases; unmatched bases: 9. The CDR3 length is 13 residues. CDR3 amino acids: CATSAGEVNEQFF. CDR3 in DNA: TGTGCCACCTCGGCGGGAGAAGTCAATGAGCAGTTCTTC.

The chain combines TRBV4-2 with TRBJ2-1; tentatively, D is TRBD1 or TRBD2 (5 bases each). Looked up from germline, CDR1 is LGHNA and CDR2 is YNFKEQ. The ends were cut back, 2 bases at V and 8 bases at J, with 16 bases in the middle. This CDR3 has 15 amino acids. CDR3 residues: CASSQSGSGLHEQFF. The CDR3 region has the DNA TGTGCCAGCAGCCAAAGTGGTTCGGGGCTCCATGAGCAGTTCTTC.

This rearrangement joins TRBV7-6 to TRBJ2-7; TRBD2 matches at 11 bases. The junction had 11 bases not matched to a gene; V was cut back by 1 base and J by 3 bases. CDR3 length: 18 amino acids. Germline lookup yields CDR1 SGHVS and CDR2 FNYEAQ. The CDR3 spells CASSLGAYSGGAVYEQYF. The CDR3 DNA sequence: TGTGCCAGCAGCTTAGGCGCTTATAGCGGGGGGGCCGTCTACGAGCAGTACTTC.

This clonotype was seen at least ten times. The CDR3 sequence is CSVADRRQLGGYTF. The CDR3 bases are TGCAGCGTTGCGGACAGGCGGCAGCTAGGTGGCTACACCTTC. This chain links TRBV29-1 with TRBJ1-2; 7 bases line up with TRBD1. With V trimmed by 4 bases and J by 7 bases, 12 bases remained unmatched. CDR3 size: 14 residues. Per the germline V gene, CDR1 is SQVTM and CDR2 is ANQGSEA.

The chain recombines TRBV7-2 with TRBJ2-1; 8 bases are shared with TRBD2. CDR3 length equals 11 residues. V lost 5 bases, J lost 13 bases, and 4 bases stayed unmatched. In germline, CDR1 is SGHTA, CDR2 FQGNSA. In nucleotides, the CDR3 is TGTGCCAGCAGCCTTCGGGGGGGCCAGTTCTTC. Residues: CASSLRGGQFF.

The chain is built from TRBV11-1 and TRBJ2-5, with D possibly matching TRBD2 (5 bases). Trimming cost V 1 base and J 3 bases, with 12 bases left between them. From germline, CDR1 is SGHAT and CDR2 FQDESV (reference sequence). This CDR3 comprises 15 residues. The CDR3 sequence: CASSLVPSREETQYF. The CDR3 region has the DNA TGTGCCAGCAGCTTAGTCCCTAGCCGGGAAGAGACCCAGTACTTC.

With regard to this clonotype: A read error is likely here: a far larger clone is one base away. The gene calls are TRBV27 and TRBJ1-2, with D tentatively TRBD1 (6 bases). This CDR3 has 13 amino acids. V lost 6 bases to trimming and J lost 5 bases, with 13 bases between them. Germline V CDR1 and CDR2: MNHEY, SMNVEV (reference sequence). CDR3 sequence: CASSPRDKYGYTF. The CDR3 coding sequence is TGTGCCAGCAGCCCCCGGGACAAGTATGGCTACACCTTC.